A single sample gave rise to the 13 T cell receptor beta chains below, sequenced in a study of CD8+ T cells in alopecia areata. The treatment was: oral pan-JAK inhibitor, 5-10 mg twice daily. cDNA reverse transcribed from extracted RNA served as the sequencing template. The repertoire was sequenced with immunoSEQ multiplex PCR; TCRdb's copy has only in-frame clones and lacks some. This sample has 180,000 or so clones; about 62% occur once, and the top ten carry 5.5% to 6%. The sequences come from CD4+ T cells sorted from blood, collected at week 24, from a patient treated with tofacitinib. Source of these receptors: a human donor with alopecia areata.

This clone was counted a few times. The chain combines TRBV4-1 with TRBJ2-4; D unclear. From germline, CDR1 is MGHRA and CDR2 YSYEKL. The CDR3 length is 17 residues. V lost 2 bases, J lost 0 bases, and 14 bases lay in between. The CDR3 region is CASSQPTVTLAKNIQYF. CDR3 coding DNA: TGCGCCAGCAGCCAACCTACAGTTACACTAGCCAAAAACATTCAGTACTTC.

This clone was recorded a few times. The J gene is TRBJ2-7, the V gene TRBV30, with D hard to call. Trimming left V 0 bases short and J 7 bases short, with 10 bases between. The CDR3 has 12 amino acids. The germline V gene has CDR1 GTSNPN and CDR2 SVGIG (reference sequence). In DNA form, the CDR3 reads TGTGCCTGGAGTGTAAGCAGACAAGAGCAGTACTTC. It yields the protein CAWSVSRQEQYF.

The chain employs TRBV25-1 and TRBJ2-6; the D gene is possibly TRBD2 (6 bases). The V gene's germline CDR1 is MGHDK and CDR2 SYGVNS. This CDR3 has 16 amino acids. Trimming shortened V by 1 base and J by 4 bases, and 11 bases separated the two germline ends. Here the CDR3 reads CASSEWAGTGANVLTF. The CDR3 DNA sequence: TGTGCCAGCAGTGAATGGGCGGGAACAGGGGCCAACGTCCTGACTTTC.

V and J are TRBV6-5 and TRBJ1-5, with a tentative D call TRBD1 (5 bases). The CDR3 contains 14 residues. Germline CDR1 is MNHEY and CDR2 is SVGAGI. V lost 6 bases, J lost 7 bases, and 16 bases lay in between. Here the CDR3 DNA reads TGTGCCAGCAGACCTACCGCACGGGACCAGCCCCAGCATTTT. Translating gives CASRPTARDQPQHF.

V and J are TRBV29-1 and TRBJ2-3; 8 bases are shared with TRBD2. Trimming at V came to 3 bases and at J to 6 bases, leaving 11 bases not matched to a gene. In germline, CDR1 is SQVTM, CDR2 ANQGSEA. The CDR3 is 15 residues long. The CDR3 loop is CSVDGPREATDTQYF. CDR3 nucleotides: TGCAGCGTTGATGGGCCGCGGGAGGCTACGGATACGCAGTATTTT.

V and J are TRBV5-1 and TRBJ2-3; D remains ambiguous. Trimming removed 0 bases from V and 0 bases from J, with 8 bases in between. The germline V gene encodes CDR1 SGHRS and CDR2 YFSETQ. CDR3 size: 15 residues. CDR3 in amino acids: CASSLEHPSTDTQYF. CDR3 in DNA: TGCGCCAGCAGCTTGGAACACCCGAGCACAGATACGCAGTATTTT.

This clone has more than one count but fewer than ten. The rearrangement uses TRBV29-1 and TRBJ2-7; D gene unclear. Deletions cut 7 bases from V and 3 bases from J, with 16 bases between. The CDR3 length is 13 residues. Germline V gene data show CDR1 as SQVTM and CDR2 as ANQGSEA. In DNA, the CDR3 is TGCAGCGCCAACCTGCCAGGTCGCTACGAGCAGTACTTC. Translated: CSANLPGRYEQYF.

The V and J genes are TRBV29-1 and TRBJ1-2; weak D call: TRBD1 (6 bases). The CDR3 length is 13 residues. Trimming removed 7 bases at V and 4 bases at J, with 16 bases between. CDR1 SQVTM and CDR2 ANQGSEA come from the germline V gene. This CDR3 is CSDSDSPSYGYTF. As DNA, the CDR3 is TGCAGCGATTCGGACAGTCCCAGCTATGGCTACACCTTC.

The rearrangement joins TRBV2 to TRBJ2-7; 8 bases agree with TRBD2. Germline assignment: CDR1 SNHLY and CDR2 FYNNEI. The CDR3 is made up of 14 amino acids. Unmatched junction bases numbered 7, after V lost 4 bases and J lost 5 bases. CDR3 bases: TGTGCCAGCAGTGCCCGGGGGGGGCAAGACGAGCAGTACTTC. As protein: CASSARGGQDEQYF. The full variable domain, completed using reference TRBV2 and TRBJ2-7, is EPEVTQTPSHQVTQMGQEVILRCVPISNHLYFYWYRQILGQKVEFLVSFYNNEISEKSEIFDDQFSVERPDGSNFTLKIRSTKLEDSAMYFCASSARGGQDEQYFGPGTRLTVT.

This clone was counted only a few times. CDR3 amino acids: CAISSTLGQSGGYTF. CDR3 nucleotides: TGTGCCATCAGCTCAACACTGGGGCAATCGGGCGGCTACACCTTC. The V and J genes are TRBV10-3 and TRBJ1-2; maybe TRBD1 (5 bases). The CDR3 totals 15 residues. Germline-derived CDR1 and CDR2 are ENHRY and SYGVKD. With 6 bases removed from V and 8 bases from J, the gap between germline ends came to 22 bases.

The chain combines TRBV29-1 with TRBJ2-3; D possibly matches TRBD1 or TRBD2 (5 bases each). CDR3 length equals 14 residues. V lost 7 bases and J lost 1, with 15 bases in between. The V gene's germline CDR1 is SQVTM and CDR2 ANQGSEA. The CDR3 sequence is CSAETGDGTDTQYF. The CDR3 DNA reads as TGCAGCGCTGAGACCGGGGACGGCACAGATACGCAGTATTTT.

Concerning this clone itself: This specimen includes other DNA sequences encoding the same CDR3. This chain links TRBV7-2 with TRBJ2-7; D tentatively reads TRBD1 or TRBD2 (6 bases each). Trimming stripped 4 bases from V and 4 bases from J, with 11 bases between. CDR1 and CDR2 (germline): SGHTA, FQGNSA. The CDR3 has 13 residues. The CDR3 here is CASSSRRGYEQYF. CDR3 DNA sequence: TGTGCCAGCAGCTCGCGGAGGGGGTACGAGCAGTACTTC. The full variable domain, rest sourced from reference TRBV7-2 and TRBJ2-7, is GAGVSQSPSNKVTEKGKDVELRCDPISGHTALYWYRQSLGQGLEFLIYFQGNSAPDKSGLPSDRFSAERTGGSVSTLTIQRTQQEDSAVYLCASSSRRGYEQYFGPGTRLTVT.

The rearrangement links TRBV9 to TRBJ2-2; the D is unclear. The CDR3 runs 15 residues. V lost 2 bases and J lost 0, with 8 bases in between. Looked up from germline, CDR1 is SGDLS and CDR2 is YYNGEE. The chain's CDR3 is CASSVETPNTGELFF. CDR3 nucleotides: TGTGCCAGCAGCGTGGAAACACCGAACACCGGGGAGCTGTTTTTT.